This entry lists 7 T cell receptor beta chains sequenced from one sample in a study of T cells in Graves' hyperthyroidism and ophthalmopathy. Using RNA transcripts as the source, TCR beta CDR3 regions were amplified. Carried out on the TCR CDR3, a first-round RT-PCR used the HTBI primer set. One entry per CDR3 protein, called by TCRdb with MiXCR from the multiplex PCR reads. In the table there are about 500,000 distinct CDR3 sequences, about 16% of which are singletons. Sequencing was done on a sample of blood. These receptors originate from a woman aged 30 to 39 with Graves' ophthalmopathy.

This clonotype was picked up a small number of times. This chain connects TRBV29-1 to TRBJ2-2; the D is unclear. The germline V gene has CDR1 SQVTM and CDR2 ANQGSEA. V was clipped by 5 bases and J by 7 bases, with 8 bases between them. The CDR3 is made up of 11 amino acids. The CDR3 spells CSVRLIGELFF. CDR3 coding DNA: TGCAGCGTTCGTCTCATCGGGGAGCTGTTTTTT.

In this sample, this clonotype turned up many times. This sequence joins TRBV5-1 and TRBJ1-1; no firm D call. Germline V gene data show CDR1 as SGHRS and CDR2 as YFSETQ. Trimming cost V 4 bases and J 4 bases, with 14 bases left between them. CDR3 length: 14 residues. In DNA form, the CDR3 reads TGCGCCAGCAGCCGCGAGGGTTCGGTCACTGAAGCTTTCTTT. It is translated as CASSREGSVTEAFF.

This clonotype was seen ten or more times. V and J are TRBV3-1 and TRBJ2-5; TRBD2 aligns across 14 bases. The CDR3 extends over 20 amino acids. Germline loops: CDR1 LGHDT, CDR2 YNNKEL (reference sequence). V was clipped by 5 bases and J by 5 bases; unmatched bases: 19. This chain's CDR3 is CASSNKRAGTSGSWTETQYF. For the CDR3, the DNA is TGTGCCAGCAGCAACAAGAGGGCGGGGACTAGCGGGAGTTGGACGGAGACCCAGTACTTC.

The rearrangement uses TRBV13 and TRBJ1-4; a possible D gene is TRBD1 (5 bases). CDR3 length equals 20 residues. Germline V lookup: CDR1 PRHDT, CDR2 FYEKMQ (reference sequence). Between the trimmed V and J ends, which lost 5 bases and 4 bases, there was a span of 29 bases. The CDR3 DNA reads TGTGCCAGCAGCAACTTTTTTGACAGCTCAGCTCGGGGCGATAATGAAAAACTGTTTTTT. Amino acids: CASSNFFDSSARGDNEKLFF.

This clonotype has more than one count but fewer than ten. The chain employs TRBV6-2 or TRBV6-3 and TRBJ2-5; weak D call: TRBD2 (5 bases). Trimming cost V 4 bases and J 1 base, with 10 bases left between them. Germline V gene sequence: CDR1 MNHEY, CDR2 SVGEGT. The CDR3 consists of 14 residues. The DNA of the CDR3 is TGTGCCAGCAGTTCCGCCGGGATCCAAGAGACCCAGTACTTC. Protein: CASSSAGIQETQYF.

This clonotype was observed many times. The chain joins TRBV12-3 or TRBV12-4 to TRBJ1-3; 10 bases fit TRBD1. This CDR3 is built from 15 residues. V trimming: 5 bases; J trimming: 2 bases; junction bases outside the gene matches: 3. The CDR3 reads CASSTGTGAGNTIYF. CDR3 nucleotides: TGTGCCAGCAGTACCGGGACAGGGGCTGGAAACACCATATATTTT.

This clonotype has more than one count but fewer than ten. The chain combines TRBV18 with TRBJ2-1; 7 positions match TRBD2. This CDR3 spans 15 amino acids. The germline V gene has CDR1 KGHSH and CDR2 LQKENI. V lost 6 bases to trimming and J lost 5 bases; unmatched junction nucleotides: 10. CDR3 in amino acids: CASSPSLAENNEQFF. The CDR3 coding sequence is TGTGCCAGCTCCCCGTCTCTAGCGGAAAACAATGAGCAGTTCTTC.